This note documents a single TCR beta chain sequence. Its antigen is unknown. CD45RO-negative cells were positively selected for CCR7, leaving out terminally differentiated effector memory CD45RA+ cells. Participating donors were healthy, HIV-negative adults free of recent acute infections or vaccinations. Sorted-subset replicate PCRs used 200 ng of genomic DNA. This amount corresponded to tens of thousands of T cell genomes. The method was immunoSEQ multiplex PCR; TCRdb's version includes in-frame clones alone and lacks a portion of them. The data show roughly 2.1 million clones, approximately 94% seen once. This record comes from a study of shared clonotypes between healthy human individuals. General study findings and limits: Measured sharing among donors was expected to vary with sequencing depth. In four donors, around 5.5% of naive CD4 clonotypes appeared in common.

The CDR3 length is 15 residues. V gave up 3 bases and J gave up 6 bases; unmatched junction bases: 5. The germline V gene has CDR1 SNHLY and CDR2 FYNNEI. The sequenced sample consisted of naive CD8+ T cells from PBMCs. The genes are TRBV2 and TRBJ1-5, with 10 nucleotides matching TRBD1. This receptor was obtained from a man aged 18 to 29 in good health. Some clones in this sample may be carry-over from other donors' samples. CDR3 DNA sequence: TGTGCCAGCAGTGACGGGACAGGGGTCCTTCAGCCCCAGCATTTT. This translates into CASSDGTGVLQPQHF. Filled out from reference TRBV2 and TRBJ1-5, the complete variable domain reads EPEVTQTPSHQVTQMGQEVILRCVPISNHLYFYWYRQILGQKVEFLVSFYNNEISEKSEIFDDQFSVERPDGSNFTLKIRSTKLEDSAMYFCASSDGTGVLQPQHFGDGTRLSIL.